This passage covers 4 T cell receptor beta chains from one sample sequenced in a study of vaccination and CD4 T cells after COVID-19. Their antigens remain unidentified. Treatment defined: approximately nine-day PBMC culture with coronavirus spike peptide pools or control peptides (ViraFEST assay). Once obtained from cultured CD4+ T cells, the DNA was sequenced using the Oncomine TCR Beta short-read assay. MiXCR was run by TCRdb on the PCR reads, yielding one entry per CDR3 protein. The sample has 15,000 to 20,000 distinct CDR3 sequences, 40% to 60% seen once. The starting material was CD4+ T cells from blood, cultured in vitro, obtained before SARS-CoV-2 vaccination. The receptors stem from a human donor who had recovered from COVID-19.

The chain uses TRBV20-1 and TRBJ2-7; D may be TRBD1 (6 bases). Trimming pared 6 bases from V and 6 bases from J, leaving 15 bases between. This CDR3 has 12 residues. Per germline, CDR1 DFQATT and CDR2 SNEGSKA (reference sequence). In DNA form, the CDR3 reads TGCAGTGCCCAGGGGCCAATTCCCGAGCAGTACTTC. Residues: CSAQGPIPEQYF.

J is TRBJ2-5 and V is TRBV7-6; D is perhaps TRBD2 (5 bases). This CDR3 comprises 13 residues. Per the germline V gene, CDR1 is SGHVS and CDR2 is FNYEAQ. V lost 8 bases and J lost 1, with 11 bases in between. The CDR3 spells CASGGSGQETQYF. The CDR3 DNA sequence: TGTGCCAGCGGAGGCTCAGGCCAAGAGACCCAGTACTTC.

The chain is built from TRBV12-3 or TRBV12-4 and TRBJ1-1; D gene unclear. V lost 6 bases to trimming and J lost 1 base, with 24 bases between them. The length of the CDR3 is 18 residues. The chain's CDR3 is CASRPYIIGAVRNTEAFF. The CDR3 DNA reads TGTGCCAGCAGGCCTTACATAATAGGAGCGGTAAGGAACACTGAAGCTTTCTTT.

This chain uses TRBV6-5 with TRBJ1-5; 9 nucleotides line up with TRBD1. This CDR3 contains 15 residues. The J segment lost 7 bases and the V segment lost 2 bases, leaving 6 bases of the junction unmatched. Germline loops: CDR1 MNHEY, CDR2 SVGAGI. DNA of the CDR3: TGTGCCAGCAGTTACCTGGGACAGGGCAGCCAGCCCCAGCATTTT. Its translation is CASSYLGQGSQPQHF.